These 3 T cell receptor beta chains were all obtained from the same sample, sequenced in a study of blood T cell repertoires in COVID-19. TCRdb's copy holds only in-frame clones and misses some; the assay was immunoSEQ multiplex PCR. This table holds more than 200,000 clones, roughly 80% found once. The sequenced sample was peripheral blood. The receptors here all came from a man aged 55 to 70 with acute or convalescent COVID-19.

This sequence joins TRBV11-2 and TRBJ2-7, with 8 bases lining up with TRBD2. The V gene's germline CDR1 is SGHAT and CDR2 FQNNGV. The ends lost 5 bases at V and 4 bases at J; junction bases unmatched: 16. The CDR3 is 17 residues long. The CDR3 region has the DNA TGTGCCAGCAGCCAAGAGGGATTCGCGGGAGGAGGTTACGAGCAGTACTTC. Its protein product is CASSQEGFAGGGYEQYF.

This chain joins TRBV19 and TRBJ2-5; TRBD2 matches at 8 bases. The length of the CDR3 is 15 residues. V lost 4 bases, J lost 0 bases, and 4 bases stayed unmatched. Per germline, CDR1 LNHDA and CDR2 SQIVND (reference sequence). The CDR3: CASSRGLADQETQYF. CDR3 DNA sequence: TGTGCCAGTAGTAGAGGACTAGCAGACCAAGAGACCCAGTACTTC.

This rearrangement joins TRBV4-1 to TRBJ2-7; D gene unclear. CDR3 length: 12 residues. V gave up 0 bases and J gave up 9 bases, with 9 bases separating them. Germline V lookup: CDR1 MGHRA, CDR2 YSYEKL. The CDR3 bases are TGCGCCAGCAGCCAAGACCCGGGTTGGCAGTACTTC. Residues: CASSQDPGWQYF.